The clone carrying this T cell receptor (beta chain) was counted a few times. Individual cDNA molecules received unique molecular identifiers in the library. TCRdb called the RACE reads again in MiXCR, with one record for every CDR3 protein. The sample yields about 260,000 distinct CDR3 sequences, about 8.1% seen once. The data are from a study of human T cells and chemical hapten exposure. As for the study in general: Readings were taken at 6 days from patch tests that had applied 0.01% DPC to the upper back. Enrolled patients were predominantly female and had alopecia areata, totalis or universalis.

Specified time point: pre-sensitization, week 0. Sample treatment: therapeutic diphenylcyclopropenone sensitization with weekly scalp DPC. The V end was cut by 6 bases, the J end by 3 bases, with 14 bases between. This CDR3 has 14 amino acids. Germline V lookup: CDR1 MNHEY, CDR2 SVGEGT. The sequence was collected from a woman aged 40-49 years with alopecia areata. Some clones in this sample may be carry-over from other donors' samples. The source material was whole blood, sampled in connection with sensitization to the hapten diphenylcyclopropenone (DPC). The chain joins TRBV6-2 or TRBV6-3 to TRBJ1-1; tentatively, D is TRBD1 (5 bases). The CDR3 loop reads CASRGVLRDTEAFF. CDR3 nucleotide sequence: TGTGCCAGCAGGGGGGTCCTTCGGGACACTGAAGCTTTCTTT.